These 31 T cell receptor beta chains were sequenced from one sample in a study of blood T cell repertoires in COVID-19. This table comes from immunoSEQ multiplex PCR, and its TCRdb copy is limited to in-frame clones, with some not included. The repertoire has 37,000 or so clones, about nine tenths of them found once; the top ten carry roughly 6.2%. Sequencing was performed on peripheral blood. The origin of the receptors is a human donor in a cohort sampled during active COVID-19.

This chain uses TRBV7-6 with TRBJ2-7; no firm D call. CDR3 length: 13 residues. Germline lookup yields CDR1 SGHVS and CDR2 FNYEAQ. V was trimmed by 4 bases and J by 2 bases, leaving 9 bases between them. The CDR3 loop is CASSSDNPYEQYF. As DNA, the CDR3 is TGTGCCAGCAGCTCTGACAACCCCTACGAGCAGTACTTC.

The CDR3: CASRTSGGSYEQYF. In DNA form, the CDR3 reads TGTGCCAGCAGGACGTCGGGGGGTTCCTACGAGCAGTACTTC. The chain uses TRBV2 and TRBJ2-7; 7 bases line up with TRBD2. The germline CDR1 and CDR2 sequences are SNHLY and FYNNEI. Trimming at V came to 6 bases and at J to 1 base, leaving 6 bases not matched to a gene. The CDR3 spans 14 residues.

The V and J genes are TRBV5-1 and TRBJ1-1; 8 positions agree with TRBD1. This CDR3 region has 14 residues. After removal of 3 bases from V and 5 bases from J, the junction contained 6 bases not matched to a gene. Germline values: CDR1 SGHRS, CDR2 YFSETQ. CDR3 sequence reads: CASSSQGGRTEAFF. In DNA form, the CDR3 reads TGCGCCAGCAGCTCACAGGGGGGGAGGACTGAAGCTTTCTTT.

This chain uses TRBV24-1 with TRBJ2-7; 10 bases match TRBD1. The CDR3 extends over 18 amino acids. J gave up 2 bases and V 3 bases, and 12 bases lay outside the gene matches. Looked up from germline, CDR1 is KGHDR and CDR2 is SFDVKD. CDR3 nucleotide sequence: TGTGCCACCAGTGATGGCGGGACAGGGGTTTTTAAAGCCTACGAGCAGTACTTC. Its protein is CATSDGGTGVFKAYEQYF.

Only a few counts were recorded for this clone. V gene TRBV12-3 or TRBV12-4 combines with J gene TRBJ2-4; 7 nucleotides agree with TRBD1. V lost 3 bases, J lost 13 bases, and 9 bases stayed unmatched. The length of the CDR3 is 13 residues. CDR3 amino acids: CASSLGQSLQQYF. DNA for the CDR3: TGTGCCAGCAGTTTGGGACAGTCACTTCAACAGTACTTC.

The V call is TRBV6-2 or TRBV6-3, the J call TRBJ2-7; TRBD2 agrees at 11 bases. J was trimmed by 5 bases and V by 4 bases; bases with no gene match: 13. Germline V gene sequence: CDR1 MNHEY, CDR2 SVGEGT. This CDR3 has 17 residues. As DNA, the CDR3 is TGTGCCAGCAGTTCCGGTCTACTAGCGGGAGTCTTCGACGAGCAGTACTTC. Protein sequence: CASSSGLLAGVFDEQYF.

The chain couples TRBV18 to TRBJ2-7; 10 bases match TRBD1. The germline gives CDR1 KGHSH, CDR2 LQKENI. The trim removed 1 base at V and 5 bases at J, leaving 5 bases unmatched. The CDR3 extends over 15 amino acids. The CDR3 DNA reads as TGTGCCAGCTCACCACGGGACAGGGGAAGAGACGAGCAGTACTTC. It codes for CASSPRDRGRDEQYF.

The chain is built from TRBV5-1 and TRBJ1-2; 10 nucleotides line up with TRBD1. The CDR3 is 14 amino acids. V was clipped by 1 base and J by 6 bases; unmatched bases: 3. Per the germline V gene, CDR1 is SGHRS and CDR2 is YFSETQ. The CDR3, as DNA: TGCGCCAGCAGCTTGTCGACAGGGGGCGATGGCTACACCTTC. Its protein product is CASSLSTGGDGYTF. The full variable domain, completed using reference TRBV5-1 and TRBJ1-2, is KAGVTQTPRYLIKTRGQQVTLSCSPISGHRSVSWYQQTPGQGLQFLFEYFSETQRNKGNFPGRFSGRQFSNSRSEMNVSTLELGDSALYLCASSLSTGGDGYTFGSGTRLTVV.

A note on this clone: In the same sample, other DNA sequences code for this CDR3. V is TRBV4-1 and J is TRBJ2-1, with 9 bases identical to TRBD1. Germline lookup yields CDR1 MGHRA and CDR2 YSYEKL. J lost 4 bases, V lost 3 bases, and 4 bases had no gene match. The CDR3 is 15 amino acids. The CDR3 sequence: CASSQGQGSYNEQFF. The DNA for the CDR3 is TGCGCCAGCAGCCAGGGACAGGGTTCGTACAATGAGCAGTTCTTC.

V gene TRBV29-1 combines with J gene TRBJ2-7, with 13 positions matching TRBD2. Germline V gene sequence: CDR1 SQVTM, CDR2 ANQGSEA. CDR3 length: 15 amino acids. Trimming took 3 bases from V and 9 from J; bases not matched to a gene: 11. In DNA form, the CDR3 reads TGCAGCGTTGATCAGACTAGCGGGAGGCTTGGCCCGCAGTACTTC. This translates into CSVDQTSGRLGPQYF.

The chain recombines TRBV10-2 with TRBJ2-1; D might be TRBD2 (6 bases). The length of the CDR3 is 14 residues. Trimming removed 6 bases from V and 6 bases from J, with 15 bases in between. Germline V gene data show CDR1 as WSHSY and CDR2 as SAAADI. In DNA form, the CDR3 reads TGCGCCAGCAGATCACCGTCGCGGGGCAATGAGCAGTTCTTC. It encodes CASRSPSRGNEQFF.

The chain employs TRBV30 and TRBJ1-2, with 7 bases aligning to TRBD1. Germline V CDR1 and CDR2: GTSNPN, SVGIG (reference sequence). V was pared by 1 base and J by 0 bases, with 8 bases of the junction left unmatched. This CDR3 region has 16 residues. The CDR3 region is CAWSGYPGQSNYGYTF. The DNA of the CDR3 is TGTGCCTGGAGTGGATATCCGGGACAGTCTAACTATGGCTACACCTTC.

This sequence joins TRBV13 and TRBJ2-5, with D perhaps TRBD2 (6 bases). V was cut by 5 bases and J by 4 bases, with 11 bases left in between. From germline, CDR1 is PRHDT and CDR2 FYEKMQ (reference sequence). This CDR3 has 13 amino acids. CDR3 bases: TGTGCCAGCAGCCGTGGGAGGCGAGAGACCCAGTACTTC. It encodes CASSRGRRETQYF.

V is TRBV11-2 and J is TRBJ2-1, with TRBD2 matching 7 bases. Losses at the gene ends were 0 bases for V and 8 bases for J; bases not matched to a gene: 10. The germline V gene has CDR1 SGHAT and CDR2 FQNNGV. The CDR3 spans 16 residues. Written as DNA, the CDR3 is TGTGCCAGCAGCTTAGATCTCTGGACTAGTCTCTATGAGCAGTTCTTC. Translation gives CASSLDLWTSLYEQFF. The full variable domain, with the rest looked up from reference TRBV11-2 and TRBJ2-1, is EAGVAQSPRYKIIEKRQSVAFWCNPISGHATLYWYQQILGQGPKLLIQFQNNGVVDDSQLPKDRFSAERLKGVDSTLKIQPAKLEDSAVYLCASSLDLWTSLYEQFFGPGTRLTVL.

As DNA, the CDR3 is TGTGCCAGCATCGGACAGGCCTACGAGCAGTACTTC. Its protein is CASIGQAYEQYF. V usage is TRBV5-6 and J usage is TRBJ2-7; 7 bases fit TRBD1. This CDR3 has 12 amino acids. With 6 bases clipped from V and 2 bases from J, the junction kept 2 bases outside the gene matches. Per the germline V gene, CDR1 is SGHDT and CDR2 is YYEEEE.

The chain employs TRBV5-1 and TRBJ1-2; TRBD1 might be the D (6 bases). V was cut by 0 bases and J by 3 bases, with 12 bases left in between. This CDR3 is 15 amino acids long. CDR1 is SGHRS and CDR2 is YFSETQ in the germline V gene. The CDR3 is CASSLVAGADYGYTF. For the CDR3, the DNA is TGCGCCAGCAGCTTGGTGGCGGGGGCGGACTATGGCTACACCTTC.

V gene TRBV5-1 combines with J gene TRBJ1-6; TRBD1 is a possible D gene (5 bases). Trimming pared 0 bases from V and 0 bases from J, leaving 7 bases between. Germline V gene sequence: CDR1 SGHRS, CDR2 YFSETQ. The CDR3 is 16 amino acids. CDR3 DNA: TGCGCCAGCAGCTTGGTCCAGGGCTCCTATAATTCACCCCTCCACTTT. Its translation: CASSLVQGSYNSPLHF.

The chain employs TRBV7-9 and TRBJ2-3, with 7 bases aligning to TRBD1. CDR1 SEHNR and CDR2 FQNEAQ come from the germline V gene (reference sequence). Trimming took 1 base from V and 3 from J; bases not matched to a gene: 1. This CDR3 is built from 14 residues. CDR3 bases: TGTGCCAGCAGCTTAGAGGGGGCAACAGATACGCAGTATTTT. As protein: CASSLEGATDTQYF.

The V gene is TRBV20-1, the J gene TRBJ2-7; D perhaps matches TRBD1 (6 bases). Germline CDR1 and CDR2: DFQATT and SNEGSKA (reference sequence). Deletions cut 3 bases from V and 2 bases from J, with 14 bases between. This CDR3 has 14 residues. CDR3 amino acids: CSASTGTRAYEQYF. CDR3 in DNA: TGCAGTGCTAGTACTGGGACAAGAGCCTACGAGCAGTACTTC.

This sequence joins TRBV10-3 and TRBJ2-3; the match to TRBD2 covers 10 bases. Germline CDR1 reads ENHRY; CDR2 reads SYGVKD. CDR3 size: 16 residues. Germline trimming cut 2 bases from V and 4 bases from J; bases unmatched to any gene: 6. The CDR3 DNA reads TGTGCCATCAGTGAGGCGCCTAGCGGGGGTTCAGATACGCAGTATTTT. This sequence encodes CAISEAPSGGSDTQYF.

The CDR3 DNA follows: TGTGCCAGTAGTATAGAGGCAGGAACCTACGAGCAGTACTTC. This codes for CASSIEAGTYEQYF. J is TRBJ2-7 and V is TRBV19; D is undetermined. Trimming left V 0 bases short and J 2 bases short, with 8 bases between. The germline CDR1 and CDR2 sequences are LNHDA and SQIVND (reference sequence). This CDR3 region has 14 residues.

This sequence joins TRBV13 and TRBJ2-1, with 11 bases fitting TRBD2. This CDR3 is built from 17 residues. Per germline, CDR1 PRHDT and CDR2 FYEKMQ (reference sequence). With V trimmed by 5 bases and J by 6 bases, 12 bases remained unmatched. This chain's CDR3 is CASSLRLLAGEVNEQFF. CDR3 DNA sequence: TGTGCCAGCAGCCTACGACTACTAGCGGGAGAGGTCAATGAGCAGTTCTTC.

This clone was counted between two and nine times. V and J are TRBV10-3 and TRBJ1-5, with D unresolved. Trimming shortened V by 4 bases and J by 5 bases, and 12 bases separated the two germline ends. Germline loops: CDR1 ENHRY, CDR2 SYGVKD. This CDR3 region has 14 residues. The CDR3 reads CAISGGQAYQPQHF. DNA for the CDR3: TGTGCCATCAGTGGAGGGCAGGCCTATCAGCCCCAGCATTTT.

The chain links TRBV5-1 to TRBJ1-2; 8 bases agree with TRBD1. Germline trimming cut 4 bases from V and 8 bases from J; bases unmatched to any gene: 7. CDR1 and CDR2 from the germline V gene are SGHRS and YFSETQ. The CDR3 sequence is 13 residues long. The CDR3 sequence is CASSTSDRVGYTF. The DNA of the CDR3 is TGCGCCAGCAGCACCTCGGACAGGGTCGGCTACACCTTC.

Only one count was recorded for this clone. This chain connects TRBV5-1 to TRBJ2-3; no definite D call. The germline V gene has CDR1 SGHRS and CDR2 YFSETQ. There are 13 residues in the CDR3. The V end was cut by 3 bases, the J end by 2 bases, with 7 bases between. CDR3 protein: CASSSPSTDTQYF. DNA for the CDR3: TGCGCCAGCAGCTCCCCTTCCACAGATACGCAGTATTTT.

The chain combines TRBV5-4 with TRBJ1-1, with D maybe TRBD1 (6 bases). V lost 4 bases to trimming and J lost 5 bases, with 15 bases between them. From germline, CDR1 is SGHNT and CDR2 YYREEE (reference sequence). There are 14 residues in the CDR3. The CDR3 DNA follows: TGTGCCAGCAGCCCCCCGGGCAGGGGAACTGAAGCTTTCTTT. Amino acid sequence: CASSPPGRGTEAFF. Looking up the rest from reference TRBV5-4 and TRBJ1-1 gives the full variable domain: ETGVTQSPTHLIKTRGQQVTLRCSSQSGHNTVSWYQQALGQGPQFIFQYYREEENGRGNFPPRFSGLQFPNYSSELNVNALELDDSALYLCASSPPGRGTEAFFGQGTRLTVV.

This chain uses TRBV10-2 with TRBJ2-7; maybe TRBD2 (6 bases). The CDR3 sequence is 15 residues long. The V gene lost 7 bases and the J gene lost 0 bases, with 16 bases spanning the gap. From germline, CDR1 is WSHSY and CDR2 SAAADI. CDR3 loop: CASNRAKGGSYEQYF. In nucleotides, the CDR3 is TGCGCCAGCAACCGGGCGAAGGGAGGCTCCTACGAGCAGTACTTC.

The J gene is TRBJ2-7, the V gene TRBV7-6; TRBD1 aligns across 10 bases. Germline V gives CDR1 SGHVS, CDR2 FNYEAQ. The CDR3 sequence is 14 residues long. Germline trimming cut 8 bases from V and 6 bases from J; bases unmatched to any gene: 10. The CDR3: CASSPPGTGVEQYF. DNA of the CDR3: TGTGCCAGCTCTCCCCCGGGGACAGGGGTCGAGCAGTACTTC.

The chain employs TRBV18 and TRBJ2-5, with TRBD1 matching over 8 bases. V shed 2 bases and J 5 bases; nucleotides not matched to a gene: 7. Germline CDR1 is KGHSH and CDR2 is LQKENI. This CDR3 contains 15 residues. CDR3 sequence (DNA): TGTGCCAGCTCACCAACCGCAGGGGGCTTGGAGACCCAGTACTTC. Translating it yields CASSPTAGGLETQYF. The whole variable domain, filled in from reference TRBV18 and TRBJ2-5, reads NAGVMQNPRHLVRRRGQEARLRCSPMKGHSHVYWYRQLPEEGLKFMVYLQKENIIDESGMPKERFSAEFPKEGPSILRIQQVVRGDSAAYFCASSPTAGGLETQYFGPGTRLLVL.

The rearrangement joins TRBV27 to TRBJ1-2; D may be TRBD1 (6 bases). Per the germline V gene, CDR1 is MNHEY and CDR2 is SMNVEV (reference sequence). This CDR3 spans 14 amino acids. The ends were cut back, 0 bases at V and 8 bases at J, with 13 bases in the middle. The CDR3 spells CASSLSGGAHGYTF. CDR3 DNA: TGTGCCAGCAGTTTATCTGGGGGCGCGCACGGCTACACCTTC.

The chain links TRBV6-6 to TRBJ2-7; the match to TRBD2 covers 7 bases. This CDR3 has 16 residues. V shed 5 bases, J shed 1 base, and the junction held 11 bases outside the gene matches. Looked up from germline, CDR1 is MNHNY and CDR2 is SVGAGI (reference sequence). In nucleotides, the CDR3 is TGTGCCAGCAGTCGAGCCGGGGAGCGGGGATCCTACGAGCAGTACTTC. Its translation is CASSRAGERGSYEQYF.